A selection of T cell receptor beta chains follows, all from one sample in a study of cytomegalovirus exposure and HLA in healthy donors. This table comes from immunoSEQ multiplex PCR, and its TCRdb copy is limited to in-frame clones, with some not included. The data hold about 120,000 clones, with 50% to 70% observed a single time. Sequencing used PBMCs. The source of these receptors is a woman aged 40-49 years in good health and CMV-seropositive. The conserved cysteine and the conserved F or W are not part of the CDR3 here. Clone size, where shown, is once, few, many, or a class for clones that have expanded.

v_call clone_size cdr3_aa
TRBV9 once ASSVGGASGKSYEQY
TRBV4-3 few ASSQARAYEQY
TRBV5-8 - ASSPSSGTTDTQY
TRBV7-3 - ASSLLGASGMAGELF
TRBV6-4 - ASSAIGQGSYNEQF
TRBV25-1 - ASSGKGTGGDTQY
TRBV7-8 - ASSLTASGWNEQF
TRBV5-1 - ASSLEGTAIAEAF
TRBV28 - ASRPRQGATYEQY
TRBV9 - ASSVTGDKSPLH
TRBV7-9 - ASRPGQRFDEQY
TRBV5-1 - ASSLSAAAGGETQY
TRBV27 - ASSLGGSSYNEQF
TRBV9 - ASSVQEDYEQY
TRBV28 - ASSRGGGGTNEKLF
TRBV27 - ASSFRRETGELF
TRBV27 - ALRDRYNEQF
TRBV6-5 once ASSYSGLIYEQY
TRBV12-5 few ASGLADIGGYDQPQH
TRBV19 few ASSYRGRAF
TRBV7-9 once ASSPRDRVARGYT
TRBV7-2 - ASSSPVTNTGELF
TRBV7-6 few ASSPPSGYQETQY
TRBV29-1 - SVRAKVGFYGYT
TRBV11-1 - ASSLEASGTNIQY
TRBV19 - ASSITHGTSGITEQF
TRBV2 few ASSVLAGVVKEETQY
TRBV5-1 - ASSLTGQYTGELF
TRBV18 - ASSPPLVLADRDNEQF
TRBV15 - ATSFRIAGSYNEQF
TRBV7-9 - ASSLVWPEAF
TRBV28 few ASTLQGQPQH
TRBV4-1 - ASKQGLTYSNQPQH
TRBV11-2 - ASSPTHLGEQF
TRBV4-3 - ASSHGVRNEQF
TRBV5-4 - ASSLSTGGFLTTNSYEQY
TRBV7-9 - SSTRGQGIHEQY
TRBV5-4 few ASSRDPRGNTGELF
TRBV2 - ASSVQALNEKLF
TRBV15 - ATSRERTRAGEQY
TRBV6-5 - ASSRTSGADTQY
TRBV5-6 - ASSLAGQFYGYT
TRBV7-2 few ASSSEGTGVGTEAF
TRBV11-3 - ASSPGQANTEAF
TRBV19 - ASNNGGNEQF
TRBV7-9 few ASSPSFNSPLH
TRBV6-4 - ASSVAASGTYEQY
TRBV5-8 - ASSRRDRHLQPQH
TRBV10-1 few ASQREGYNEQF
TRBV6-5 - ASRSRDRVNTEAF
TRBV5-1 - ASSLGGVPTTNEKLF